This T cell receptor (beta chain) was captured by sequencing in a study of cytomegalovirus exposure and HLA in healthy donors. Germline CDR1 is MGHDK and CDR2 is SYGVNS. The CDR3 sequence is 15 residues long. The J segment lost 4 bases and the V segment lost 0 bases, leaving 5 bases of the junction unmatched. Some clones are missing from TCRdb's copy, which holds only in-frame ones; the method was immunoSEQ multiplex PCR. There are over 200,000 clones in the sample; 88% occur only once, and over 2.5% lies in the top ten. The TCR originated in a woman under 30 in good health and CMV-seronegative. Sequencing used PBMCs. The rearrangement uses TRBV25-1 and TRBJ2-5; 7 bases match TRBD2. The CDR3 region is CASSEYTGGVETQYF. In nucleotides, the CDR3 is TGTGCCAGCAGTGAATACACGGGAGGAGTAGAGACCCAGTACTTC.